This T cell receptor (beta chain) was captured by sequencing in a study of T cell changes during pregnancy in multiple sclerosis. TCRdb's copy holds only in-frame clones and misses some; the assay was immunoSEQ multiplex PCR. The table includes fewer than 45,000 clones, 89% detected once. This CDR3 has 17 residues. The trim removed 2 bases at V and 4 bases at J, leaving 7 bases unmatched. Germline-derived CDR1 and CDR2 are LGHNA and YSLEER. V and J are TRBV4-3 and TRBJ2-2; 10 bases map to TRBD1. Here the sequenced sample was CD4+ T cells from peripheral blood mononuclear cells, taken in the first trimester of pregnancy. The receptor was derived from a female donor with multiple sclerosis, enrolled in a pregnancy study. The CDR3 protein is CASSQTRQGAGTGELFF. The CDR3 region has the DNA TGCGCCAGCAGCCAAACCCGACAGGGGGCTGGCACCGGGGAGCTGTTTTTT.